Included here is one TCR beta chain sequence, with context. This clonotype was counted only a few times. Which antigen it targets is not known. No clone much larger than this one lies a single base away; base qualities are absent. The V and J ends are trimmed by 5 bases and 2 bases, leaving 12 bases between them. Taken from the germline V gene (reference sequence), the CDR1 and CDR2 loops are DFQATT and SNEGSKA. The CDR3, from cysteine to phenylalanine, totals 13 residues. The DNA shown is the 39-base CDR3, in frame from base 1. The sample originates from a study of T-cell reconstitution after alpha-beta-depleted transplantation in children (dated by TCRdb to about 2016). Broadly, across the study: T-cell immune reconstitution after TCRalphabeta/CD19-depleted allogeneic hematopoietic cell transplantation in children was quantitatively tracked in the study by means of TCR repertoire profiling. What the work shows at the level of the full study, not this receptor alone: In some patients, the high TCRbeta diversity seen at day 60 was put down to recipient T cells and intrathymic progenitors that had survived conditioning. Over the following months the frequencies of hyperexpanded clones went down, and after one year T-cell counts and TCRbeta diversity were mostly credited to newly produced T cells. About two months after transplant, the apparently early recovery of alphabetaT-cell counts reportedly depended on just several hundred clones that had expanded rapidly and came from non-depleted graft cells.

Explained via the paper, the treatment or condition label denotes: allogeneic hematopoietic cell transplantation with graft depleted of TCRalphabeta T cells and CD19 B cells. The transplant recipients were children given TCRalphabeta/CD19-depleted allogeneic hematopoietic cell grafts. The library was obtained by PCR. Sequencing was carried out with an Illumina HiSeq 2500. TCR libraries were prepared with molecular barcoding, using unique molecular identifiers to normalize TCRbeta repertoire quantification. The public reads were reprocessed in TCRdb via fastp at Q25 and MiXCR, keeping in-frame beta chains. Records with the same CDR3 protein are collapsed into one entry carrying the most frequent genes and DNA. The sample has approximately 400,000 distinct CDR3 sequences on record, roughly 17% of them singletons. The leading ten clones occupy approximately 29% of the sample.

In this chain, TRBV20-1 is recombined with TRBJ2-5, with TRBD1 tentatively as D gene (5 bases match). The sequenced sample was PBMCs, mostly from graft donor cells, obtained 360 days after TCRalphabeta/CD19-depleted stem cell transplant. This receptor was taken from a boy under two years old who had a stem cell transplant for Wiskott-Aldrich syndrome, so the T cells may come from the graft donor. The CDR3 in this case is CSAQTVLQETQYF. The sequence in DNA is TGCAGTGCTCAGACAGTGCTGCAAGAGACCCAGTACTTC.